This T cell receptor (beta chain) stems from a study of OX40 agonist ivuxolimab in advanced cancers. This table comes from immunoSEQ multiplex PCR, and its TCRdb copy is limited to in-frame clones, with some not included. The sample includes tens of thousands of clones, around 76% seen only once; the top ten take roughly 15%. The CDR3 loop spans 12 amino acids. CDR1 SGDLS and CDR2 YYNGEE come from the germline V gene. V was trimmed by 0 bases and J by 9 bases, leaving 4 bases between them. This clone showed up just once. The source was CD4+ or CD8+ T cells sorted from blood, collected in a trial of the OX40 agonist ivuxolimab. The receptor comes from an adult with an advanced solid tumor such as melanoma, head and neck, liver or kidney cancer. This rearrangement joins TRBV9 to TRBJ1-6, with D unresolved. CDR3 nucleotide sequence: TGTGCCAGCAGCGTAGGGGGTTCACCCCTCCACTTT. As protein: CASSVGGSPLHF.